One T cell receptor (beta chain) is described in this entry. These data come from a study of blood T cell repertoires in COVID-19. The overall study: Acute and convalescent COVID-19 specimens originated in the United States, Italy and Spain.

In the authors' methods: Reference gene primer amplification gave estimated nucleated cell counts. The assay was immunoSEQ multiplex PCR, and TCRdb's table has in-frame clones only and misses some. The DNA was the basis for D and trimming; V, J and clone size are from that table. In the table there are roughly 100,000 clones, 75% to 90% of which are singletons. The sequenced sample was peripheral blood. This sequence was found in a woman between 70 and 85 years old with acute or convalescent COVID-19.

DNA for the CDR3: TGTGCCTGGAGTCCAAAGGGGACAGGGGGAAGCAATCAGCCCCAGCATTTT. Its translation: CAWSPKGTGGSNQPQHF. The V call is TRBV30, the J call TRBJ1-5; 11 positions agree with TRBD1. V gave up 2 bases and J gave up 1 base; unmatched junction bases: 7. Per germline, CDR1 GTSNPN and CDR2 SVGIG (reference sequence). CDR3 length equals 17 residues.